This T cell receptor (beta chain) was sequenced during a study of early T cells in non-severe SARS-CoV-2 infection. Across the whole study: Chains were not paired, and sequencing was done on bulk RNA from unsorted whole blood. Findings and caveats of the study: VDJdb matching, biased toward anti-spike CD8 responses, missed private and CD4 specificities.

Individual cDNA molecules received unique molecular identifiers. TCRdb re-analysed the 5' RACE reads in MiXCR, keeping a single row per CDR3 protein. The data hold under 70,000 distinct CDR3 sequences, with approximately 5.9% observed a single time. A word on this clonotype: What it binds is unknown.

CDR3 size: 13 residues. The germline CDR1 and CDR2 sequences are MNHEY and SVGEGT. Trimming cost V 3 bases and J 2 bases, with 8 bases left between them. The chain uses TRBV6-2 or TRBV6-3 and TRBJ2-7, with a tentative D call TRBD1 (5 bases). This sequence was found in an adult who was a healthcare worker with PCR-confirmed SARS-CoV-2 infection or an uninfected control (not recorded which). The specimen was whole blood, collected at baseline. CDR3 sequence reads: CASSYRGPYEQYF. CDR3 DNA sequence: TGTGCCAGCAGTTATAGGGGTCCCTACGAGCAGTACTTC.